This T cell receptor beta chain was captured by sequencing in a study of blood T cell repertoires in COVID-19. Only in-frame clones appear in the TCRdb table, and some are missing; sequencing was by immunoSEQ multiplex PCR. Of 300,000 to 350,000 clones in the sample, 90% were seen once. Germline V gene sequence: CDR1 SEHNR, CDR2 FQNEAQ (reference sequence). CDR3 length: 16 residues. The J segment lost 4 bases and the V segment lost 5 bases, leaving 12 bases of the junction unmatched. The sequenced material came from peripheral blood. The sequence was obtained from a woman aged 25 to 39 with COVID-19, enrolled during active disease. The chain is built from TRBV7-9 and TRBJ2-7; TRBD1 matches 9 bases. CDR3 DNA sequence: TGTGCCAGCAGCCAAGAGACCGGGACAGGGACTTACGAGCAGTACTTC. Translating gives CASSQETGTGTYEQYF.